The 11 T cell receptor beta chains below come from one sample, sequenced in a study of blood T cells in healthy people across ages. Then a second PCR, running roughly 7 to 11 cycles, was carried out with a sample-barcoded 5' primer and a J-beta primer mix. TCRdb reanalysed the 5' RACE reads using MiXCR and keeps one entry per CDR3 protein. This sample yields fewer than 900,000 distinct CDR3 sequences, of which around 40% are seen a single time; around a fifth belongs to the top ten. The sequenced material came from blood. These receptors originate from a woman aged 55-70 years in good health.

This clonotype has at least ten counts. V usage is TRBV28 and J usage is TRBJ2-7; 7 bases are a match to TRBD1. J lost 2 bases, V lost 3 bases, and 4 bases had no gene match. Germline CDR1 reads MDHEN; CDR2 reads SYDVKM. This CDR3 has 14 amino acids. The DNA of the CDR3 is TGTGCCAGCAGTTTTGAGGACAGGACCTACGAGCAGTACTTC. This codes for CASSFEDRTYEQYF.

This clonotype came up a few times. CDR3 nucleotide sequence: TGCAGCGCATACAGGGTTCAAGAGACCCAGTACTTC. Translated, it gives CSAYRVQETQYF. The V call is TRBV29-1, the J call TRBJ2-5; perhaps TRBD1 as D (6 bases). Germline-derived CDR1 and CDR2 are SQVTM and ANQGSEA. V shed 7 bases and J shed 2 bases, with 11 bases lying between them. There are 12 residues in the CDR3.

This clonotype was observed a handful of times. V is TRBV27 and J is TRBJ2-7; 7 bases agree with TRBD1. Per germline, CDR1 MNHEY and CDR2 SMNVEV (reference sequence). J lost 3 bases, V lost 5 bases, and 7 bases had no gene match. The CDR3 is 14 amino acids. DNA for the CDR3: TGTGCCAGCAGTAACCGGGACAGCTACTACGAGCAGTACTTC. Translating gives CASSNRDSYYEQYF.

This chain connects TRBV5-6 to TRBJ1-1, with 8 bases fitting TRBD1. J was trimmed by 5 bases and V by 4 bases; bases with no gene match: 16. CDR1 is SGHDT, CDR2 YYEEEE, per germline. The CDR3 covers 17 residues. The CDR3 here is CASSPIGHPGGGTEAFF. Here the CDR3 DNA reads TGTGCCAGCAGCCCCATCGGGCATCCAGGGGGCGGGACTGAAGCTTTCTTT.

Turning to this clonotype: This sequence may be a read error, since a much larger clone differs from it by one base. The J gene is TRBJ2-1, the V gene TRBV4-3; 7 bases agree with TRBD2. The CDR3 covers 17 residues. Germline V gene sequence: CDR1 LGHNA, CDR2 YSLEER. Losses at the gene ends were 0 bases for V and 7 bases for J; bases not matched to a gene: 12. CDR3 protein: CASSQDGGTHGGNEQFF. CDR3 bases: TGCGCCAGCAGCCAAGATGGGGGAACCCACGGGGGGAATGAGCAGTTCTTC.

This clonotype turned up a few times. V is TRBV13 and J is TRBJ2-5, with D possibly matching TRBD2 (5 bases). Germline CDR1 is PRHDT and CDR2 is FYEKMQ (reference sequence). The length of the CDR3 is 13 residues. Trimming stripped 1 base from V and 11 bases from J, with 14 bases between. This CDR3 reads CASSLAGIGEQYF. The CDR3, as DNA: TGTGCCAGCAGCTTAGCGGGGATTGGGGAGCAGTACTTC.

CDR3 loop: CASKKRQDYEQYF. CDR3 sequence (DNA): TGTGCCAGCAAGAAGAGACAGGACTACGAGCAGTACTTC. The rearrangement joins TRBV2 to TRBJ2-5; maybe TRBD1 (6 bases). Judging by the DNA end, TRBJ2-7 fits better; the J call may be wrong. This CDR3 has 13 amino acids. Germline V CDR1 and CDR2: SNHLY, FYNNEI.

The gene calls are TRBV7-9 and TRBJ2-7; D remains unclear. Per germline, CDR1 SEHNR and CDR2 FQNEAQ (reference sequence). Between the trimmed V and J ends, which lost 1 base and 9 bases, there was a span of 10 bases. This CDR3 comprises 12 residues. The CDR3 here is CASSLDAIRQYF. CDR3 nucleotides: TGTGCCAGCAGCTTAGACGCGATACGGCAGTACTTC.

The V and J genes are TRBV5-1 and TRBJ2-3; D is possibly TRBD2 (7 bases). V was pared by 0 bases and J by 4 bases, with 12 bases between. The CDR3 totals 15 residues. Germline lookup yields CDR1 SGHRS and CDR2 YFSETQ. This CDR3 reads CASSLGDGGPDTQYF. CDR3 DNA: TGCGCCAGCAGCTTGGGCGACGGGGGGCCAGATACGCAGTATTTT.

This clonotype was seen more than once but under ten times. The J gene is TRBJ2-5, the V gene TRBV28; D is perhaps TRBD1 (6 bases). Germline CDR1 reads MDHEN; CDR2 reads SYDVKM. The germline V and J ends were trimmed by 3 bases and 11 bases, with 22 bases remaining between them. The CDR3 spans 15 residues. The CDR3 DNA reads TGTGCCAGCAGTTTCCATGGGGCAGGGGACAATGAGCAGTACTTC. Its protein product is CASSFHGAGDNEQYF.

The chain is built from TRBV29-1 and TRBJ2-6; D is tentatively TRBD1 or TRBD2 (5 bases each). CDR1 is SQVTM and CDR2 is ANQGSEA in the germline V gene. V was shortened by 4 bases and J by 0 bases, with 10 bases between the two germline ends. This CDR3 has 15 residues. This CDR3 is CSVGAGSSGANVLTF. The CDR3, as DNA: TGCAGCGTTGGCGCAGGGAGCTCTGGGGCCAACGTCCTGACTTTC.